The clone carrying this T cell receptor delta chain has ten or more counts. With a far larger clone one base away, a read error is the likely cause. The sample has other DNA sequences that encode this CDR3 too. Flow sorting of PBMC yielded separate Vgamma9/Vdelta2+ and Vdelta2-negative gammadelta T cell populations for bulk repertoire analysis. The sample comes from a study of γδ T cells in repeated Plasmodium falciparum infection. TCRdb re-called the multiplex PCR reads using CATT. The repertoire consists of more than 45,000 delta-chain clones, with 1.5% to 2% occurring once and the leading ten covering about 15%. The CDR3 is 20 amino acids. Germline V gene sequence: CDR1 TSWWSYY, CDR2 QGS. Between the trimmed V and J ends, which lost 3 bases and 3 bases, there was a span of 29 bases.

Sequencing was done on a sample of gamma-delta T cells from blood. This chain connects TRDV1 to TRDJ1, with TRDD3 as a possible D gene (6 bases). The sequence came from a pool of human donors (malaria-infected and uninfected, not separated). CDR3 in DNA: TGTGCTCTTGGGGAGCCAGCTAACGTCCTCCACATACTGGGTCCCGATAAACTCATCTTT. Protein: CALGEPANVLHILGPDKLIF.